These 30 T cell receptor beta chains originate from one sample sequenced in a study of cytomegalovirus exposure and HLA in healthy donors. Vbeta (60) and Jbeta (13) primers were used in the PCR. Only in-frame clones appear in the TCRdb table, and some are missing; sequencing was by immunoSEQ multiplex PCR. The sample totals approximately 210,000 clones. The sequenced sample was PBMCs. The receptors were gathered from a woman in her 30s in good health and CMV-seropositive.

CDR3 sequence reads: CASSFRGYEQYF. The CDR3 DNA sequence: TGTGCCAGCAGTTTCAGGGGATACGAGCAGTACTTC. The chain combines TRBV7-9 with TRBJ2-7, with a weak D call TRBD1 (6 bases). Trimming left V 6 bases short and J 4 bases short, with 10 bases between. The CDR3 totals 12 residues. Germline CDR1 and CDR2: SEHNR and FQNEAQ (reference sequence).

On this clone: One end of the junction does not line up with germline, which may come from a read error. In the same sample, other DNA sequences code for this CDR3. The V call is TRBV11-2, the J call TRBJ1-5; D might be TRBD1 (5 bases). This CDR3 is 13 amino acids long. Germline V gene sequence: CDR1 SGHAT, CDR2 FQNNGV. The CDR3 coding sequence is TGTGCCAGCAGCCCCCGACAGAATCAGCCCCAGCATTTC. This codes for CASSPRQNQPQHF. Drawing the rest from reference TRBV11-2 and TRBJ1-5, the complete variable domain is EAGVAQSPRYKIIEKRQSVAFWCNPISGHATLYWYQQILGQGPKLLIQFQNNGVVDDSQLPKDRFSAERLKGVDSTLKIQPAKLEDSAVYLCASSPRQNQPQHFGDGTRLSIL.

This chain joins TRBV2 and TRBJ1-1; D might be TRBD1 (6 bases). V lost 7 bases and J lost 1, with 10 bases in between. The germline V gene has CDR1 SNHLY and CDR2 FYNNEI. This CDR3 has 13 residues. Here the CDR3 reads CASTTGPNTEAFF. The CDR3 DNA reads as TGTGCCAGCACCACAGGGCCGAACACTGAAGCTTTCTTT.

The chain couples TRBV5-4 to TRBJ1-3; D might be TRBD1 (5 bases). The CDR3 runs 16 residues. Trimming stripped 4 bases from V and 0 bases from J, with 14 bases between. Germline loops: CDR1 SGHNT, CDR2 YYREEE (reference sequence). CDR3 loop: CASSGRGGASGNTIYF. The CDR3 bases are TGTGCCAGCAGCGGGAGAGGAGGGGCCTCTGGAAACACCATATATTTT.

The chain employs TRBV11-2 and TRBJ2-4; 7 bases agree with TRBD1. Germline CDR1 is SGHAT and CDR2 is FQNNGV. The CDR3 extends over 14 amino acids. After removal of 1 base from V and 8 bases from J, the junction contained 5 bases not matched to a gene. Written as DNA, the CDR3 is TGTGCCAGCAGCTTAGGGCCAACAGGGGACATTCAGTACTTC. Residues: CASSLGPTGDIQYF.

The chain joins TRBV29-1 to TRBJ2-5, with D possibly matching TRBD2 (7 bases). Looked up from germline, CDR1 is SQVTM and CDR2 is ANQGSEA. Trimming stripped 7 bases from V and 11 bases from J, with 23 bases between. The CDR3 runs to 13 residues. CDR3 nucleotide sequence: TGCAGCGCCGGTTCAGGGGACTACGCGGAGCAGTACTTC. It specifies CSAGSGDYAEQYF.

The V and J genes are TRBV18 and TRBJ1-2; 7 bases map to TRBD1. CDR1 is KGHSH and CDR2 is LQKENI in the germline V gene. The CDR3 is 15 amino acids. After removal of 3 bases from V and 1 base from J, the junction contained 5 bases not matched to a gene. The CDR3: CASSPGTEINYGYTF. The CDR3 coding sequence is TGTGCCAGCTCACCCGGGACAGAGATTAACTATGGCTACACCTTC.

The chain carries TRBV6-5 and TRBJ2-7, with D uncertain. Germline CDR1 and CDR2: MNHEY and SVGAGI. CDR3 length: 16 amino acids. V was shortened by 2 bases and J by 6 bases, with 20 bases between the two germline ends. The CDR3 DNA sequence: TGTGCCAGCAGTTACGATAAGAGCTTCGAGCTTCTCGAGCAGTACTTC. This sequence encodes CASSYDKSFELLEQYF.

CDR3 sequence reads: CASSLSSEATEAFF. The CDR3 DNA reads as TGCGCCAGCAGCTTAAGTTCGGAGGCCACTGAAGCTTTCTTT. The chain joins TRBV5-1 to TRBJ1-1; no definite D call. From germline, CDR1 is SGHRS and CDR2 YFSETQ. The CDR3 is 14 amino acids. V was cut by 2 bases and J by 4 bases, with 12 bases left in between.

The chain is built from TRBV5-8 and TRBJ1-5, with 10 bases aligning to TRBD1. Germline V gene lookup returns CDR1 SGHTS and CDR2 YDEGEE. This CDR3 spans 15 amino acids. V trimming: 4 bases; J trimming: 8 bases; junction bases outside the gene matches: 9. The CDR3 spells CASSLTGTGVKPQHF. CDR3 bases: TGTGCCAGCAGCCTTACCGGGACAGGGGTTAAGCCCCAGCATTTT.

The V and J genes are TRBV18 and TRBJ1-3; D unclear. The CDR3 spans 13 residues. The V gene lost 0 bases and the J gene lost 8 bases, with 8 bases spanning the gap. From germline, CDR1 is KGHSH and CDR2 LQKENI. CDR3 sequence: CASSPPVGDTIYF. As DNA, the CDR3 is TGTGCCAGCTCACCACCGGTCGGTGACACCATATATTTT. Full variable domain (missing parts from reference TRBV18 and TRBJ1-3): NAGVMQNPRHLVRRRGQEARLRCSPMKGHSHVYWYRQLPEEGLKFMVYLQKENIIDESGMPKERFSAEFPKEGPSILRIQQVVRGDSAAYFCASSPPVGDTIYFGEGSWLTVV.

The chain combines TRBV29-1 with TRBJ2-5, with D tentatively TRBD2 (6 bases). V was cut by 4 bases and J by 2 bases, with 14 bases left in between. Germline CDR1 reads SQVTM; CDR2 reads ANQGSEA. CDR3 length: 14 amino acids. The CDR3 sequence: CSVGAVSGQETQYF. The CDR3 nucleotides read TGCAGCGTTGGAGCGGTTAGCGGACAAGAGACCCAGTACTTC.

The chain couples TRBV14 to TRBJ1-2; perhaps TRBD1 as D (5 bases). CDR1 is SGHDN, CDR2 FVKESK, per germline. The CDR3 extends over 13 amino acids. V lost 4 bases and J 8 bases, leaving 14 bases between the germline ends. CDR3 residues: CASSPRVLRGYTF. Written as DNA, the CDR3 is TGTGCCAGCAGCCCCAGGGTGCTGCGGGGCTACACCTTC.

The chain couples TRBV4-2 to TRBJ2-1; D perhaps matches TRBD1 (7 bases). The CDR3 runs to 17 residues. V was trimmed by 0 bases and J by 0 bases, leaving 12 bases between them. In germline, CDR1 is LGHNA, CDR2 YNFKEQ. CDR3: CASSQDRGRDSYNEQFF. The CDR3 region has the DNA TGTGCCAGCAGCCAAGATAGGGGGCGGGACTCCTACAATGAGCAGTTCTTC.

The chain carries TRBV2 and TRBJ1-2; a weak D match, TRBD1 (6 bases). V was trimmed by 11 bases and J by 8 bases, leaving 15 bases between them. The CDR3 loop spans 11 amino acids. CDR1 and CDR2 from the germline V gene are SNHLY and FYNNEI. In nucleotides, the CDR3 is TGTGCCTTGGCAGGGGTCGCCGGCTACACCTTC. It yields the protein CALAGVAGYTF. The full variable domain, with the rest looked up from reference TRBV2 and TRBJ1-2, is EPEVTQTPSHQVTQMGQEVILRCVPISNHLYFYWYRQILGQKVEFLVSFYNNEISEKSEIFDDQFSVERPDGSNFTLKIRSTKLEDSAMYFCALAGVAGYTFGSGTRLTVV.

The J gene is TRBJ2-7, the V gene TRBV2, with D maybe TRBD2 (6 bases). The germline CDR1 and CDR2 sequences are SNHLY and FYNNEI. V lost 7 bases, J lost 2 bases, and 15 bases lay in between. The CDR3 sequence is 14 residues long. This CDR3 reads CASNGGTGAYEQYF. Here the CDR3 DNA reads TGTGCCAGCAACGGTGGGACGGGGGCCTACGAGCAGTACTTC.

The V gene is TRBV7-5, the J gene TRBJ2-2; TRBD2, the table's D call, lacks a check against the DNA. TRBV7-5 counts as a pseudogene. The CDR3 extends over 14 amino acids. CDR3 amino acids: CVRSLGGGTGELFF. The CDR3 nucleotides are TGTGTCAGAAGCTTAGGGGGAGGAACCGGGGAGCTGTTTTTT.

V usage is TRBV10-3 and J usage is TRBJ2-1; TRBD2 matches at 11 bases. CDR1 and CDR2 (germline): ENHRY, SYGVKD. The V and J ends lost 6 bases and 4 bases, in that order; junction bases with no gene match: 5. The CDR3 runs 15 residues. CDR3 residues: CAISPTSGNYNEQFF. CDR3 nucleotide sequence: TGTGCCATCAGCCCGACTAGCGGGAATTACAATGAGCAGTTCTTC.

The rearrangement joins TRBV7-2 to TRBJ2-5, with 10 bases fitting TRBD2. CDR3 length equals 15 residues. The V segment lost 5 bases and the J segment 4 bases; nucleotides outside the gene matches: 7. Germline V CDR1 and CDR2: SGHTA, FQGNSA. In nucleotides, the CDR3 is TGTGCCAGCAGCGTTAGCGGGAGGTGGGCAGAGACCCAGTACTTC. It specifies CASSVSGRWAETQYF.

The CDR3 sequence is CASSPGDYGYTF. CDR3 nucleotides: TGCGCCAGTTCTCCAGGGGACTATGGCTACACCTTC. The rearrangement uses TRBV5-1 and TRBJ1-2, with D possibly being TRBD1 (6 bases). V was trimmed by 8 bases and J by 3 bases, leaving 11 bases between them. The CDR3 loop spans 12 amino acids. The germline CDR1 and CDR2 sequences are SGHRS and YFSETQ.

CDR3 amino acids: CASSLAVAGGSYNEQFF. For the CDR3, the DNA is TGCGCCAGCAGCTTGGCCGTAGCGGGGGGGTCCTACAATGAGCAGTTCTTC. The chain has TRBV5-1 and TRBJ2-1; 11 bases are a match to TRBD2. The CDR3 runs 17 residues. Germline V gives CDR1 SGHRS, CDR2 YFSETQ. V shed 0 bases and J 1 base; nucleotides not matched to a gene: 3.

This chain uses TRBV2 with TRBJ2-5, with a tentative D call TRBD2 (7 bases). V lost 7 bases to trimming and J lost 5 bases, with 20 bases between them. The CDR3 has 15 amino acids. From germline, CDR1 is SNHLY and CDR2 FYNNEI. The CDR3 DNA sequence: TGTGCCAGCATAGGCCAATTGGGGGGGCTGGAGACCCAGTACTTC. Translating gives CASIGQLGGLETQYF. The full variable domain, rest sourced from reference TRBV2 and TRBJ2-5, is EPEVTQTPSHQVTQMGQEVILRCVPISNHLYFYWYRQILGQKVEFLVSFYNNEISEKSEIFDDQFSVERPDGSNFTLKIRSTKLEDSAMYFCASIGQLGGLETQYFGPGTRLLVL.

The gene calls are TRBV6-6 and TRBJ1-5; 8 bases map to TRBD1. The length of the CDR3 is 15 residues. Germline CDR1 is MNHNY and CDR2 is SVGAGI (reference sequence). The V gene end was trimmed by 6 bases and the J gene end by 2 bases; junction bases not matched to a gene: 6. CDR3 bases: TGTGCCAGCAGCCCCATGGACAGGGGCAATCAGCCCCAGCATTTT. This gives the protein CASSPMDRGNQPQHF.

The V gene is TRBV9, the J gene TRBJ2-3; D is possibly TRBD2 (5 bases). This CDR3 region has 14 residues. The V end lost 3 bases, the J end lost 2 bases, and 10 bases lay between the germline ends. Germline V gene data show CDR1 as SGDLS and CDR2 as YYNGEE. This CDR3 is CASSEDRDTDTQYF. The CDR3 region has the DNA TGTGCCAGCAGCGAGGATCGGGACACAGATACGCAGTATTTT.

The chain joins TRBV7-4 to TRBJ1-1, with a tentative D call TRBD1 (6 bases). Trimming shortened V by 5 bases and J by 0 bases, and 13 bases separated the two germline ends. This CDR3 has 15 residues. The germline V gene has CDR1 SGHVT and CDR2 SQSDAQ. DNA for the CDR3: TGTGCCAGCAGCCCGAGGACAGCCATGAACACTGAAGCTTTCTTT. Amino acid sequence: CASSPRTAMNTEAFF.

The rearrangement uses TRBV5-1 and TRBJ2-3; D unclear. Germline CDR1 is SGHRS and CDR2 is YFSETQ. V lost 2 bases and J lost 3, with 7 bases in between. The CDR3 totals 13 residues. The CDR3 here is CASSFVATDTQYF. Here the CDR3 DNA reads TGCGCCAGCAGCTTTGTCGCGACAGATACGCAGTATTTT. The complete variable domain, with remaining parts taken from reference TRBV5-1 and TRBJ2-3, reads KAGVTQTPRYLIKTRGQQVTLSCSPISGHRSVSWYQQTPGQGLQFLFEYFSETQRNKGNFPGRFSGRQFSNSRSEMNVSTLELGDSALYLCASSFVATDTQYFGPGTRLTVL.

CDR3 sequence (DNA): TGTGCCAGCAGTCCCGGGACAGGGGTGGCAGAGCAGTACTTC. The encoded protein is CASSPGTGVAEQYF. The gene calls are TRBV6-5 and TRBJ2-7; 10 bases agree with TRBD1. Trimming took 5 bases from V and 7 from J; bases not matched to a gene: 8. Germline V gene sequence: CDR1 MNHEY, CDR2 SVGAGI. This CDR3 is 14 amino acids long.

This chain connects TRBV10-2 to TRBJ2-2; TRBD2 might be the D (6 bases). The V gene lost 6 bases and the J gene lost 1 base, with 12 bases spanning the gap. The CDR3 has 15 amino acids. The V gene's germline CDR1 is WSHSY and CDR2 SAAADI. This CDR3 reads CASSGGPRNTGELFF. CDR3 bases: TGCGCCAGCAGCGGGGGACCCAGGAACACCGGGGAGCTGTTTTTT.

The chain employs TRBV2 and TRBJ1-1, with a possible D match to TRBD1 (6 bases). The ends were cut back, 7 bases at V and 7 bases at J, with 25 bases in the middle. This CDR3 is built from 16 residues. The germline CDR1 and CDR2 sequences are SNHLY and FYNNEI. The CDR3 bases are TGTGCCAGCACCCCTTCACCGCTCCAGGGGTTTGGTGAAGCTTTCTTT. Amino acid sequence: CASTPSPLQGFGEAFF.

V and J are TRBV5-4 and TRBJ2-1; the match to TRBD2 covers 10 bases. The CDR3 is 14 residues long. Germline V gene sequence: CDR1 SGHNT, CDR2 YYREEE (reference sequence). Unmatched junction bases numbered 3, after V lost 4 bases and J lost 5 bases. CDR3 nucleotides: TGTGCCAGCAGCCGGACTAGCGGAAACAATGAGCAGTTCTTC. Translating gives CASSRTSGNNEQFF.